Each of the 14 T cell receptor beta chains below was sequenced from the same sample in a study of breast tumors, draining lymph nodes, adjacent tissues. The lymph nodes were axillary draining lymph nodes from breast cancer patients. Using its own MiXCR run on the multiplex PCR reads, TCRdb lists one record per CDR3 protein. The table has approximately 150,000 distinct CDR3 sequences, approximately 32% seen once. The material sequenced was axillary lymph node tissue. Receptors originate from a female donor with breast cancer. Some clones in this sample may be carry-over from other donors' samples.

The gene calls are TRBV6-2 or TRBV6-3 and TRBJ1-1, with D possibly TRBD1 on 5 matching bases. The ends were cut back, 0 bases at V and 7 bases at J, with 15 bases in the middle. CDR3 length: 15 residues. In germline, CDR1 is MNHEY, CDR2 SVGEGT. The CDR3 reads CASSYSNQGRGEAFF. Here the CDR3 DNA reads TGTGCCAGCAGTTACTCGAACCAGGGACGTGGTGAAGCTTTCTTT.

Comments on this clonotype: Given a much more abundant clone one base away, this may be a read error. The V gene is TRBV7-9, the J gene TRBJ2-1; possibly TRBD2 for D (6 bases). Germline lookup yields CDR1 SEHNR and CDR2 FQNEAQ (reference sequence). The CDR3 loop spans 16 amino acids. The DNA for the CDR3 is TGTGCCAGCAGCTTATTTGGAGGGGCCTCCTACAATGAGCGGTTCTTC. Protein: CASSLFGGASYNERFF. Drawing the rest from reference TRBV7-9 and TRBJ2-1, the complete variable domain is DTGVSQNPRHKITKRGQNVTFRCDPISEHNRLYWYRQTLGQGPEFLTYFQNEAQLEKSRLLSDRFSAERPKGSFSTLEIQRTEQGDSAMYLCASSLFGGASYNERFFGPGTRLTVL.

This clonotype occurred many times. The chain recombines TRBV4-2 with TRBJ2-3; 8 bases match TRBD2. Germline V CDR1 and CDR2: LGHNA, YNFKEQ. The CDR3 is 18 amino acids. V shed 0 bases and J 4 bases; nucleotides not matched to a gene: 12. CDR3 sequence: CASSQDPSGSAGADTQYF. The CDR3 bases are TGTGCCAGCAGCCAAGACCCCTCTGGATCAGCGGGGGCAGATACGCAGTATTTT.

This clonotype was counted at least ten times. This chain links TRBV20-1 with TRBJ2-7; the D gene is possibly TRBD1 (5 bases). The CDR3 spans 11 residues. From germline, CDR1 is DFQATT and CDR2 SNEGSKA (reference sequence). The germline V and J ends were trimmed by 4 bases and 3 bases, with 7 bases remaining between them. CDR3 bases: TGCAGTGCTATCGACAGCTACGAGCAGTACTTC. Its protein product is CSAIDSYEQYF.

A word on this clonotype: A junction end diverges from the germline sequence, so it may reflect a read error. The gene calls are TRBV4-1 and TRBJ2-5; D gene ambiguous. CDR1 is MGHRA and CDR2 is YSYEKL in the germline V gene. The CDR3 has 12 residues. CDR3 sequence reads: CAGSHPQETQYF. The CDR3 coding sequence is TGTGCCGGCAGCCATCCACAAGAGACCCAGTACTTC.

The rearrangement uses TRBV6-1 and TRBJ2-2, with 12 bases fitting TRBD1. This CDR3 has 17 amino acids. CDR1 and CDR2 from the germline V gene are MNHNS and SASEGT. Trimming cost V 6 bases and J 7 bases; bases outside gene matches: 12. CDR3 DNA: TGTGCCAGCAGCAAAGCTGCCGGGACAGGGGGCATCGGGGAGCTGTTTTTT. This codes for CASSKAAGTGGIGELFF.

The table lists this clonotype with many counts. The rearrangement links TRBV28 to TRBJ1-3; possible D gene TRBD1, 5 bases. The CDR3 has 13 residues. V lost 8 bases to trimming and J lost 0 bases, with 8 bases between them. Germline V gives CDR1 MDHEN, CDR2 SYDVKM. CDR3 sequence: CASSGPSGNTIYF. In nucleotides, the CDR3 is TGTGCCAGCTCGGGACCCTCTGGAAACACCATATATTTT.

This clonotype has only a few counts. The chain recombines TRBV6-1 with TRBJ1-5; D call uncertain. Per germline, CDR1 MNHNS and CDR2 SASEGT. V shed 7 bases and J shed 0 bases, with 13 bases lying between them. The CDR3 length is 15 residues. CDR3 nucleotide sequence: TGTGCCAGCACCAACGGACTTTATAGCAATCAGCCCCAGCATTTT. Its protein is CASTNGLYSNQPQHF.

Many counts were recorded for this clonotype. This sequence joins TRBV20-1 and TRBJ1-2; weak D call: TRBD1 (6 bases). This CDR3 comprises 13 residues. The germline V gene encodes CDR1 DFQATT and CDR2 SNEGSKA (reference sequence). The V end was cut by 0 bases, the J end by 8 bases, with 13 bases between. In DNA form, the CDR3 reads TGCAGTGCTAGAGATGGGGGGCGATCAGGCTACACCTTC. This encodes CSARDGGRSGYTF.

This clonotype was seen only a few times. The CDR3 spells CASSTSAGSPRAFF. The CDR3 DNA sequence: TGTGCCAGCAGCACTTCCGCTGGATCCCCGCGAGCTTTCTTT. The genes are TRBV9 and TRBJ1-1, with D uncertain. The CDR3 is made up of 14 amino acids. Germline-derived CDR1 and CDR2 are SGDLS and YYNGEE. The V gene lost 4 bases and the J gene lost 10 bases, with 20 bases spanning the gap.

The gene calls are TRBV7-6 and TRBJ2-7, with D perhaps matching TRBD1 or TRBD2 (5 bases each). V shed 2 bases and J shed 2 bases, with 10 bases lying between them. The length of the CDR3 is 14 residues. Germline CDR1 is SGHVS and CDR2 is FNYEAQ. The CDR3 region has the DNA TGTGCCAGCAGCTTACGGGGCAGCACCTACGAGCAGTACTTC. It encodes CASSLRGSTYEQYF.

This clonotype has ten or more counts. The germline gene is not matched at one end of the junction; a read error may be the cause. The V and J genes are TRBV6-6 and TRBJ2-2; D gene unclear. Germline loops: CDR1 MNHNY, CDR2 SVGAGI (reference sequence). The CDR3 extends over 14 amino acids. The CDR3 DNA sequence: TGTGCCAGCAGTCACTCGACGGGTGGCGGGGAGCTGTTTTTT. Translated, it gives CASSHSTGGGELFF.

The sample holds many counts of this clonotype. V gene TRBV10-3 combines with J gene TRBJ1-5; the D is unclear. The length of the CDR3 is 12 residues. Germline loops: CDR1 ENHRY, CDR2 SYGVKD. Trimming removed 3 bases at V and 4 bases at J, with 4 bases between. In DNA form, the CDR3 reads TGTGCCATCAGTGATGTGAATCAGCCCCAGCATTTT. This translates into CAISDVNQPQHF.

The chain links TRBV15 to TRBJ2-3; D is tentatively TRBD1 or TRBD2 (5 bases each). CDR3 length: 18 amino acids. Germline CDR1 and CDR2: LNHNV and YYDKDF (reference sequence). Trimming left V 1 base short and J 2 bases short, with 19 bases between. CDR3 in DNA: TGTGCCACCAGCAGAGTAGTTCAGAGGGGCGGCGTCACAGATACGCAGTATTTT. This sequence encodes CATSRVVQRGGVTDTQYF.